A selection of T cell receptor beta chains follows, all from one sample in a study of OX40 agonist ivuxolimab in advanced cancers. Using immunoSEQ multiplex PCR, the repertoire was profiled, and TCRdb retains in-frame clones only, with some absent. The repertoire consists of some 82,000 clones, with 90% to 95% occurring once and the leading ten covering 2.3%. The material sequenced was CD4+ or CD8+ T cells sorted from blood, taken in a trial of the OX40 agonist ivuxolimab. All receptors come from an adult with an advanced solid tumor such as melanoma, head and neck, liver or kidney cancer. Both conserved end residues are part of each CDR3. D genes are given only for firm matches. Clone size is shown for a subset of rows, as once, few, many or a class of expanded clone.

TRBD2	TRBV6-5	14	-	TRBJ2-2	CASSRLAERGELFF	TGTGCCAGCAGCCGACTAGCGGAGAGGGGGGAGCTGTTTTTT
-	TRBV30	14	-	TRBJ2-2	CAWSTLLNTGELFF	TGTGCCTGGAGTACCCTCTTGAACACCGGGGAGCTGTTTTTT
-	TRBV5-1	14	-	TRBJ2-7	CASKSLLGTYEQYF	TGCGCCAGCAAATCCCTGCTAGGAACCTACGAGCAGTACTTC
-	TRBV28	19	-	TRBJ1-1	CASSLPSGLFVKGGDEAFF	TGTGCCAGCAGTTTGCCCAGTGGGCTGTTCGTAAAAGGTGGTGATGAAGCTTTCTTT
-	TRBV11-2	16	-	TRBJ2-1	CASSLKADSSYNEQFF	TGTGCCAGCAGCTTAAAGGCGGATAGCTCCTACAATGAGCAGTTCTTC
-	TRBV28	13	-	TRBJ2-7	CASRLTTNHEQYF	TGTGCCAGCCGCTTAACTACTAACCACGAGCAGTACTTC
-	TRBV4-2	13	once	TRBJ1-2	CASSQVTGIGYTF	TGTGCCAGCAGCCAAGTGACCGGAATAGGCTACACCTTC
TRBD2	TRBV6-1	16	-	TRBJ2-3	CASSERAGATGDTQYF	TGTGCCAGCAGTGAAAGGGCGGGAGCCACGGGAGATACGCAGTATTTT
-	TRBV20-1	11	once	TRBJ1-1	CSSEENTEAFF	TGCAGCTCCGAAGAGAACACTGAAGCTTTCTTT
-	TRBV6-5	15	-	TRBJ1-5	CASSRKPGSDQPQHF	TGTGCCAGCAGCCGGAAGCCCGGGAGTGATCAGCCCCAGCATTTT
TRBD1	TRBV6-4	14	-	TRBJ2-3	CASSGQGTTDTQYF	TGTGCCAGCAGCGGACAGGGGACAACAGATACGCAGTATTTT
-	TRBV7-9	12	-	TRBJ1-2	CASSPGARGYTF	TGTGCCAGCAGCCCCGGGGCGCGAGGCTACACCTTC
-	TRBV20-1	11	-	TRBJ2-3	CSASLGDTQYF	TGCAGTGCTAGCCTCGGAGATACGCAGTATTTT
-	TRBV5-1	14	-	TRBJ2-1	CASSKDSQYNEQFF	TGCGCCAGCAGCAAGGACTCACAGTACAATGAGCAGTTCTTC
-	TRBV6-5	12	-	TRBJ2-5	CASRGLRETQYF	TGTGCCAGCAGAGGGCTTAGGGAGACCCAGTACTTC
-	TRBV28	15	-	TRBJ2-3	CASSSRVRWTDTQYF	TGTGCCAGCAGTTCTAGGGTCCGATGGACAGATACGCAGTATTTT
-	TRBV4-3	12	few	TRBJ1-1	CASSQVGTEAFF	TGCGCCAGCAGCCAAGTCGGCACTGAAGCTTTCTTT
TRBD1	TRBV5-1	15	-	TRBJ2-7	CASSTRQGDTYEQYF	TGCGCCAGCAGCACAAGACAGGGGGACACCTACGAGCAGTACTTC
-	TRBV21-1	14	-	TRBJ2-7	CASSKPYSNYEQYF	TGTGCCAGCAGCAAACCATACAGTAACTACGAGCAGTACTTC
TRBD1	TRBV5-8	16	-	TRBJ2-6	CASSMGQGTGANVLTF	TGTGCCAGCAGCATGGGACAGGGCACTGGGGCCAACGTCCTGACTTTC
TRBD1	TRBV10-3	16	-	TRBJ1-1	CAISESETGVNTEAFF	TGTGCCATCAGTGAGTCGGAAACAGGGGTTAACACTGAAGCTTTCTTT
TRBD2	TRBV2	15	-	TRBJ2-2	CASSDGLAGAGELFF	TGTGCCAGCAGTGACGGGCTAGCGGGAGCCGGGGAGCTGTTTTTT
-	TRBV28	13	-	TRBJ1-4	CASTTLADEKLFF	TGTGCCAGCACGACCCTTGCGGATGAAAAACTGTTTTTT
TRBD1	TRBV7-9	15	-	TRBJ1-5	CASSQSGQDNQPQHF	TGTGCCAGCAGTCAATCCGGACAGGACAATCAGCCCCAGCATTTT
-	TRBV19	15	-	TRBJ1-2	CASRPGQSGIGGYTF	TGTGCCAGTAGACCGGGACAATCGGGCATTGGAGGCTACACCTTC
-	TRBV6-5	13	-	TRBJ2-7	CASTKGSTYEQYF	TGTGCCAGCACCAAAGGCTCAACCTACGAGCAGTACTTC
-	TRBV7-2	11	once	TRBJ2-7	CASSLVYEQYF	TGTGCCAGCAGCTTAGTCTACGAGCAGTACTTC
TRBD1	TRBV5-1	14	-	TRBJ2-7	CASSLEGQGYEQYF	TGCGCCAGCAGCTTGGAGGGACAGGGTTACGAGCAGTACTTC
TRBD2	TRBV5-1	18	-	TRBJ2-2	CASSKGLAGGTLTGELFF	TGCGCCAGCAGCAAGGGACTAGCGGGAGGGACCTTGACCGGGGAGCTGTTTTTT
-	TRBV10-1	14	-	TRBJ2-5	CASSESGGQETQYF	TGCGCCAGCAGTGAGTCAGGGGGACAAGAGACCCAGTACTTC
-	TRBV19	12	-	TRBJ1-2	CASTYSGYGYTF	TGTGCCAGTACCTATTCGGGTTATGGCTACACCTTC
TRBD2	TRBV27	15	-	TRBJ2-7	CASSYKAGGSYEQYF	TGTGCCAGCAGTTACAAAGCGGGAGGTTCCTACGAGCAGTACTTC
-	TRBV5-1	14	-	TRBJ1-2	CASSLGHQSDGYTF	TGCGCCAGCAGCTTGGGACATCAATCGGATGGCTACACCTTC
-	TRBV6-4	14	-	TRBJ2-3	CASSQGPSTDTQYF	TGTGCCAGCAGTCAAGGGCCCAGCACAGATACGCAGTATTTT
-	TRBV28	18	-	TRBJ1-5	CASSTLSGWGRGNQPQHF	TGTGCCAGCAGTACGCTAAGTGGTTGGGGAAGAGGCAATCAGCCCCAGCATTTT
-	TRBV18	13	-	TRBJ2-1	CASSPRGNNEQFF	TGTGCCAGCTCACCACGGGGCAACAATGAGCAGTTCTTC
-	TRBV9	14	-	TRBJ2-5	CASSVTSGSETQYF	TGTGCCAGCAGCGTGACATCCGGCTCAGAGACCCAGTACTTC
-	TRBV6-1	13	once	TRBJ2-1	CASSEGWGSEQFF	TGTGCCAGCAGTGAAGGTTGGGGATCTGAGCAGTTCTTC